This passage covers 17 T cell receptor beta chains from one sample sequenced in a study of blood T cell repertoires in COVID-19. Here immunoSEQ multiplex PCR was the method, and the copy in TCRdb shows in-frame clones only, minus some. Among roughly 250,000 clones, 81% were seen once, and the ten largest hold over 2.5%. The sample consisted of peripheral blood. Every receptor here comes from a woman between 55 and 75 years old with active or convalescent COVID-19.

This clone came up once. This chain joins TRBV7-9 and TRBJ1-3; D remains unclear. Germline lookup yields CDR1 SEHNR and CDR2 FQNEAQ (reference sequence). Deletions cut 10 bases from V and 0 bases from J, with 10 bases between. This CDR3 contains 13 residues. The CDR3 loop reads CATKEGSGNTIYF. CDR3 coding DNA: TGTGCCACCAAGGAGGGCTCTGGAAACACCATATATTTT. Using reference TRBV7-9 and TRBJ1-3 for the parts outside the CDR3, the full variable domain is DTGVSQNPRHKITKRGQNVTFRCDPISEHNRLYWYRQTLGQGPEFLTYFQNEAQLEKSRLLSDRFSAERPKGSFSTLEIQRTEQGDSAMYLCATKEGSGNTIYFGEGSWLTVV.

The chain recombines TRBV6-5 with TRBJ2-1; 12 nucleotides match TRBD2. Germline CDR1 and CDR2: MNHEY and SVGAGI. The length of the CDR3 is 15 residues. Trimming took 4 bases from V and 6 from J; bases not matched to a gene: 4. CDR3 in amino acids: CASSWTSGEINEQFF. CDR3 in DNA: TGTGCCAGCAGTTGGACTAGCGGGGAAATCAATGAGCAGTTCTTC.

V and J are TRBV30 and TRBJ2-2; D perhaps matches TRBD1 (7 bases). V lost 5 bases and J lost 5, with 9 bases in between. Germline values: CDR1 GTSNPN, CDR2 SVGIG (reference sequence). This CDR3 contains 12 residues. The DNA for the CDR3 is TGTGCCTGGTCAGGGGGGACCGGGGAGCTGTTTTTT. This codes for CAWSGGTGELFF.

The chain has TRBV24-1 and TRBJ2-5; 7 positions match TRBD1. Trimming at V came to 4 bases and at J to 1 base, leaving 5 bases not matched to a gene. Germline CDR1 and CDR2: KGHDR and SFDVKD. CDR3 size: 15 residues. The DNA of the CDR3 is TGTGCCACCAGTGACCCTAGACAGGGCCAAGAGACCCAGTACTTC. Its translation is CATSDPRQGQETQYF.

The rearrangement uses TRBV5-4 and TRBJ2-7; a weak D match, TRBD1 (6 bases). The CDR3 length is 16 residues. V lost 2 bases to trimming and J lost 3 bases, with 18 bases between them. CDR1 and CDR2 from the germline V gene are SGHNT and YYREEE (reference sequence). CDR3 region: CASSLGIRTGSYEQYF. CDR3 DNA sequence: TGTGCCAGCAGCTTAGGGATACGAACAGGGAGCTACGAGCAGTACTTC.

This sequence joins TRBV30 and TRBJ1-5; D remains unclear. The germline CDR1 and CDR2 sequences are GTSNPN and SVGIG (reference sequence). CDR3 size: 13 residues. Trimming pared 2 bases from V and 0 bases from J, leaving 5 bases between. CDR3 loop: CAWSPNSNQPQHF. CDR3 nucleotide sequence: TGTGCCTGGAGTCCTAATAGCAATCAGCCCCAGCATTTT.

This clone appeared a few times. The chain recombines TRBV27 with TRBJ2-7, with 12 bases fitting TRBD2. The CDR3 is 14 amino acids. Germline V lookup: CDR1 MNHEY, CDR2 SMNVEV (reference sequence). The V gene end was trimmed by 8 bases and the J gene end by 2 bases; junction bases not matched to a gene: 4. CDR3 bases: TGTGCCAGCTCCCCTAGCGGGGGGGCCTACGAGCAGTACTTC. Translated, it gives CASSPSGGAYEQYF.

The CDR3 sequence is CASSEAGTRRDTQYF. Written as DNA, the CDR3 is TGTGCCAGCAGTGAAGCGGGGACTAGGAGGGATACGCAGTATTTT. The chain links TRBV2 to TRBJ2-3; 8 bases fit TRBD2. CDR1 is SNHLY, CDR2 FYNNEI, per germline. CDR3 length: 15 residues. Unmatched junction bases numbered 5, after V lost 0 bases and J lost 6 bases.

The V call is TRBV7-9, the J call TRBJ2-3, with a tentative D call TRBD2 (6 bases). The CDR3 totals 13 residues. V lost 6 bases and J lost 4, with 11 bases in between. Germline V lookup: CDR1 SEHNR, CDR2 FQNEAQ (reference sequence). CDR3 bases: TGTGCCAGCAGTTCGCCTAGCGCAGATACGCAGTATTTT. Translated: CASSSPSADTQYF. Complete variable domain (other parts from reference TRBV7-9 and TRBJ2-3): DTGVSQNPRHKITKRGQNVTFRCDPISEHNRLYWYRQTLGQGPEFLTYFQNEAQLEKSRLLSDRFSAERPKGSFSTLEIQRTEQGDSAMYLCASSSPSADTQYFGPGTRLTVL.

The genes are TRBV4-1 and TRBJ2-3, with TRBD2 identical over 7 bases. Unmatched junction bases numbered 10, after V lost 3 bases and J lost 7 bases. This CDR3 region has 15 residues. Germline V gene data show CDR1 as MGHRA and CDR2 as YSYEKL. In nucleotides, the CDR3 is TGCGCCAGCAGCCAGCCACTAGCGAGTAGACATACGCAGTATTTT. Encoded protein: CASSQPLASRHTQYF.

Turning to this clone: Within the sample, other DNA sequences also encode this same CDR3. V and J are TRBV9 and TRBJ1-4; D unclear. Looked up from germline, CDR1 is SGDLS and CDR2 is YYNGEE. The CDR3 totals 15 residues. V was shortened by 2 bases and J by 0 bases, with 8 bases between the two germline ends. The CDR3 nucleotides are TGTGCCAGCAGCGTGGGCGGGGCAACTAATGAAAAACTGTTTTTT. Translating it yields CASSVGGATNEKLFF.

The chain carries TRBV19 and TRBJ1-5; D ambiguous. V dropped 6 bases and J dropped 11 bases, with 17 bases sitting between them. Germline V gene data show CDR1 as LNHDA and CDR2 as SQIVND (reference sequence). The CDR3 runs to 13 residues. The CDR3 bases are TGTGCCAGTAGCCCCCGCTCCCTTCGGGCCCAGCATTTT. Protein product: CASSPRSLRAQHF.

V and J are TRBV19 and TRBJ1-1; D ambiguous. Germline V lookup: CDR1 LNHDA, CDR2 SQIVND (reference sequence). This CDR3 spans 12 amino acids. Trimming stripped 10 bases from V and 3 bases from J, with 12 bases between. The CDR3 DNA follows: TGTGCCACCGGGAAGGTTGACACTGAAGCTTTCTTT. Translated, it gives CATGKVDTEAFF. Drawing the rest from reference TRBV19 and TRBJ1-1, the complete variable domain is DGGITQSPKYLFRKEGQNVTLSCEQNLNHDAMYWYRQDPGQGLRLIYYSQIVNDFQKGDIAEGYSVSREKKESFPLTVTSAQKNPTAFYLCATGKVDTEAFFGQGTRLTVV.

The chain joins TRBV27 to TRBJ1-6, with 7 bases matching TRBD1. Germline values: CDR1 MNHEY, CDR2 SMNVEV (reference sequence). V dropped 5 bases and J dropped 6; count of bases not matched to a gene: 7. The length of the CDR3 is 15 residues. The CDR3 protein is CASSRSGTANSPLHF. The CDR3 DNA sequence: TGTGCCAGCAGTCGATCCGGGACAGCTAATTCACCCCTCCACTTT.

This clone has a handful of counts. The chain joins TRBV30 to TRBJ2-3, with a possible D match to TRBD2 (7 bases). V dropped 0 bases and J dropped 0 bases, with 19 bases sitting between them. The CDR3 totals 18 residues. Germline V gene lookup returns CDR1 GTSNPN and CDR2 SVGIG (reference sequence). This CDR3 reads CAWSVRGAIKASTDTQYF. The CDR3 bases are TGTGCCTGGAGTGTTCGGGGGGCCATTAAAGCTAGCACAGATACGCAGTATTTT.

The chain combines TRBV7-6 with TRBJ1-4, with D unresolved. Germline CDR1 is SGHVS and CDR2 is FNYEAQ. This CDR3 has 14 amino acids. The germline V and J ends were trimmed by 5 bases and 7 bases, with 14 bases remaining between them. CDR3 sequence: CASSPTGISEKLFF. The CDR3 DNA sequence: TGTGCCAGCAGCCCCACCGGGATTAGTGAAAAACTGTTTTTT.

A word on this clone: The sample contains more than one DNA sequence encoding this CDR3. The chain combines TRBV5-1 with TRBJ1-2; TRBD1 aligns across 8 bases. J gave up 8 bases and V 0 bases, and 6 bases lay outside the gene matches. Germline CDR1 reads SGHRS; CDR2 reads YFSETQ. CDR3 size: 14 residues. The CDR3 sequence is CASSLGDRGRGYTF. The DNA for the CDR3 is TGCGCCAGCAGCTTGGGAGACAGGGGTCGGGGCTACACCTTC. Full variable domain (missing parts from reference TRBV5-1 and TRBJ1-2): KAGVTQTPRYLIKTRGQQVTLSCSPISGHRSVSWYQQTPGQGLQFLFEYFSETQRNKGNFPGRFSGRQFSNSRSEMNVSTLELGDSALYLCASSLGDRGRGYTFGSGTRLTVV.